The clone carrying this TCR beta chain was detected ten times or more. Antigen unknown. This record belongs to a study of T-cell reconstitution after alpha-beta-depleted transplantation in children. Study-level points and caveats: The study traced high day-60 TCRbeta diversity in some patients to surviving recipient T cells and thymic progenitors. Reportedly, roughly two months post-transplant, alpha-beta T cells arose from several hundred expanded graft clones. Fresh T-cell production supplied most of the T-cell counts and diversity seen one year after transplant.

Preparation of the TCRbeta library involved a method that used unique molecular identifiers. TCRdb itself ran the PCR reads through MiXCR, one entry per CDR3 protein. Of 120,000 to 150,000 distinct CDR3 sequences listed, more than 8% were seen once; the top ten hold 15% to 20%. This clonotype was sampled from a female patient aged 2 to 10 who had a stem cell transplant for congenital amegakaryocytic thrombocytopenia, so the T cells may come from the graft donor. The material sequenced was PBMCs, mostly from graft donor cells, taken 180 days after TCRalphabeta/CD19-depleted stem cell transplant.

The CDR3 loop is CSASNDRLLYEQYF. In DNA form, the CDR3 reads TGCAGTGCTAGCAACGACAGGCTGCTTTACGAGCAGTACTTC. V gene TRBV20-1 combines with J gene TRBJ2-7; D is possibly TRBD1 (6 bases). The CDR3 is 14 residues long. Germline V gene sequence: CDR1 DFQATT, CDR2 SNEGSKA (reference sequence). V was cut by 3 bases and J by 4 bases, with 16 bases left in between.